This is a list of T cell receptor beta chains from one sample in a study of technical replicates of blood from a few donors. Measured with immunoSEQ multiplex PCR; TCRdb has only the in-frame clones, and not every one. The sample includes about 12,000 clones, 85% to 95% seen only once; the top ten take approximately 6%. Sequencing used PBMCs. The receptors come from a human donor in good health. CDR3s include the opening cysteine and the closing phenylalanine or tryptophan. D genes are given only for firm matches. Where a row states a size, it is once, few, many or the class of an expanded clone; other rows omit it.

V gene: TRBV19; clone size: -; J gene: TRBJ1-5; D gene: -; CDR3 DNA: TGTGCCAGTAGATGGACAGTCAATCAGCCCCAGCATTTT; CDR3 protein: CASRWTVNQPQHF
V gene: TRBV27; clone size: once; J gene: TRBJ1-2; D gene: -; CDR3 DNA: TGTGCCAGCAGCCCCTGGGGCAGTCCTAACTATGGCTACACCTTC; CDR3 protein: CASSPWGSPNYGYTF
V gene: TRBV5-1; clone size: -; J gene: TRBJ2-7; D gene: TRBD1; CDR3 DNA: TGCGCCAGCAGCTCCCGGCGCGGGACAGGGGGCTGGGAGCAGTACTTC; CDR3 protein: CASSSRRGTGGWEQYF
V gene: TRBV5-1; clone size: -; J gene: TRBJ2-5; D gene: -; CDR3 DNA: TGCGCCAGCAGCATCGGGGAATTCCAAGAGACCCAGTACTTC; CDR3 protein: CASSIGEFQETQYF
V gene: TRBV29-1; clone size: -; J gene: TRBJ2-5; D gene: TRBD2; CDR3 DNA: TGCAGCGCCGCTAGCGGGAGTGTGGAGACCCAGTACTTC; CDR3 protein: CSAASGSVETQYF
V gene: TRBV30; clone size: -; J gene: TRBJ2-3; D gene: TRBD2; CDR3 DNA: TGTGCCTGGGGGAGGGCGGGCGGCACAGATACGCAGTATTTT; CDR3 protein: CAWGRAGGTDTQYF
V gene: TRBV11-3; clone size: -; J gene: TRBJ2-2; D gene: -; CDR3 DNA: TGTGCCAGCAGCTTTAAGTCTAAACCCGGGGAGCTGTTTTTT; CDR3 protein: CASSFKSKPGELFF
V gene: TRBV6-5; clone size: -; J gene: TRBJ2-1; D gene: TRBD2; CDR3 DNA: TGTGCCAGCAGTTACGGCGGGAGCTCCTACAATGAGCAGTTCTTC; CDR3 protein: CASSYGGSSYNEQFF
V gene: TRBV15; clone size: -; J gene: TRBJ1-5; D gene: -; CDR3 DNA: TGTGCCACCATCGGCAATCAGCCCCAGCATTTT; CDR3 protein: CATIGNQPQHF
V gene: TRBV28; clone size: -; J gene: TRBJ1-4; D gene: -; CDR3 DNA: TGTGCCAGCAGTTTAGGAGACAGCAGTGAAAAACTGTTTTTT; CDR3 protein: CASSLGDSSEKLFF
V gene: TRBV7-9; clone size: -; J gene: TRBJ1-1; D gene: -; CDR3 DNA: TGTGCCAGCAGCCCCCGGGACACCCCGAACACTGAAGCTTTCTTT; CDR3 protein: CASSPRDTPNTEAFF
V gene: TRBV5-4; clone size: -; J gene: TRBJ2-7; D gene: -; CDR3 DNA: TGTGCCAGCAGGCTAGGAGGTCCCTCTCACTACGACGAGCAGTACTTC; CDR3 protein: CASRLGGPSHYDEQYF
V gene: TRBV5-5; clone size: once; J gene: TRBJ1-1; D gene: -; CDR3 DNA: TGTGCCAGCAGCTTGGCGGGAGAAGCTTTCTTT; CDR3 protein: CASSLAGEAFF
V gene: TRBV4-2; clone size: -; J gene: TRBJ2-3; D gene: -; CDR3 DNA: TGTGCCAGCAGCCAAGATCGGGTGGCGCAGTATTTT; CDR3 protein: CASSQDRVAQYF
V gene: TRBV6-5; clone size: -; J gene: TRBJ2-7; D gene: -; CDR3 DNA: TGTGCCAGCAGTTACTCCCGGGCCGAGCGGCCGCGCGAGCAGTACTTC; CDR3 protein: CASSYSRAERPREQYF